The clone carrying this T cell receptor (beta chain) was seen more than once but under ten times. Antigen specificity is unknown. Investigators reverse transcribed all isolated RNA, so they sequenced expressed TCRB transcripts. Generated by immunoSEQ multiplex PCR, the TCRdb table keeps only in-frame clones and is missing some. The sample consists of 300,000 to 450,000 clones, over 9% of them appearing once. The CDR3 contains 16 residues. Per germline, CDR1 MNHEY and CDR2 SMNVEV (reference sequence). The ends lost 2 bases at V and 1 base at J; junction bases unmatched: 7. The data were obtained in a study of beta chain features in type 1 diabetes. Study-level information: In all, about 110 million sorted cells from all samples were analyzed.

Study observations and caveats: Shortening of TCRB CDR3s, moderate but significant, appeared in all four CD4+ subsets of Type 1 diabetes patients. A pattern of fewer insertions and more deletions at VDJ junctions was seen in type 1 diabetes patients. Comparison showed that naive, central memory and Treg TCRB repertoires appeared more similar among patients than among healthy donors.

Sequenced material: central memory CD4+ T cells from blood. The clonotype originates from a man younger than 40 with type 1 diabetes. The V call is TRBV27, the J call TRBJ2-7; 8 bases are shared with TRBD2. CDR3 nucleotide sequence: TGTGCCAGCAGTTTAAGAGCAGCGGGAGTTTCCTACGAGCAGTACTTC. This gives the protein CASSLRAAGVSYEQYF.